The 13 T cell receptor beta chains below all came from one sample that was sequenced in a study of T cell responses to AZD1222 COVID-19 vaccine. TCRdb's table, derived via immunoSEQ multiplex PCR, lists solely in-frame clones and lacks some. The profile covers 150,000 or so clones, with 85% to 95% appearing a single time and 1.1% to 1.5% taken by the ten largest. The starting material was peripheral blood, obtained on day 0 of AZD1222 vaccination. The receptors here all came from an adult in good health.

J is TRBJ1-2 and V is TRBV4-1, with TRBD1 matching over 8 bases. The CDR3 has 14 residues. Per germline, CDR1 MGHRA and CDR2 YSYEKL. V lost 4 bases to trimming and J lost 6 bases; unmatched junction nucleotides: 7. This CDR3 reads CASSRQTGVHGYTF. The DNA for the CDR3 is TGCGCCAGCAGCCGCCAGACAGGGGTTCATGGCTACACCTTC.

The V gene is TRBV2, the J gene TRBJ2-1; either TRBD1 or TRBD2 may fit D (5 bases each). The germline V and J ends were trimmed by 9 bases and 7 bases, with 19 bases remaining between them. Germline V gene lookup returns CDR1 SNHLY and CDR2 FYNNEI. The CDR3 has 14 amino acids. CDR3 nucleotide sequence: TGTGCCAGTAGGCCCCGGGACGGGATAAATGAGCAGTTCTTC. Its translation: CASRPRDGINEQFF.

The J gene is TRBJ2-3, the V gene TRBV29-1; 8 bases are a match to TRBD1. Germline CDR1 reads SQVTM; CDR2 reads ANQGSEA. The V and J ends lost 7 bases and 5 bases, in that order; junction bases with no gene match: 2. There are 11 residues in the CDR3. In nucleotides, the CDR3 is TGCAGCGCCAGGGGGCAAGATACGCAGTATTTT. Its protein product is CSARGQDTQYF.

Only one count was recorded for this clone. The chain couples TRBV10-1 to TRBJ2-5; the D gene is possibly TRBD1 (6 bases). The CDR3 is made up of 19 amino acids. Germline assignment: CDR1 WNHNN and CDR2 SYGVQD (reference sequence). Trimming pared 7 bases from V and 5 bases from J, leaving 32 bases between. As DNA, the CDR3 is TGCGCCAGCACCCATAATAGGGGGTTAGGTCCCAGGGAAAACGAGACCCAGTACTTC. The encoded protein is CASTHNRGLGPRENETQYF.

The chain has TRBV3-1 (or the pseudogene TRBV3-2) and TRBJ2-6; D is undetermined. In germline, CDR1 is LGHDT, CDR2 YNNKEL (reference sequence). Deletions cut 1 base from V and 2 bases from J, with 9 bases between. The CDR3 covers 16 residues. CDR3 protein: CASSQAWGTGANVLTF. CDR3 DNA: TGTGCCAGCAGCCAAGCGTGGGGAACTGGGGCCAACGTCCTGACTTTC.

The chain carries TRBV29-1 and TRBJ1-1, with D uncertain. V gave up 1 base and J gave up 0 bases, with 6 bases separating them. The CDR3 covers 13 residues. CDR1 is SQVTM, CDR2 ANQGSEA, per germline. CDR3 protein: CSVEVSLNTEAFF. The CDR3 nucleotides are TGCAGCGTTGAAGTCAGCCTGAACACTGAAGCTTTCTTT.

The chain is built from TRBV11-2 and TRBJ1-1, with D perhaps TRBD1 (5 bases). Germline V lookup: CDR1 SGHAT, CDR2 FQNNGV. V gave up 4 bases and J gave up 7 bases, with 10 bases separating them. This CDR3 contains 12 residues. CDR3 nucleotides: TGTGCCAGCAGCTGGGGGGGGAGTGAAGCTTTCTTT. It specifies CASSWGGSEAFF. The entire variable domain, with the rest obtained from reference TRBV11-2 and TRBJ1-1, is as follows: EAGVAQSPRYKIIEKRQSVAFWCNPISGHATLYWYQQILGQGPKLLIQFQNNGVVDDSQLPKDRFSAERLKGVDSTLKIQPAKLEDSAVYLCASSWGGSEAFFGQGTRLTVV.

CDR3 in DNA: TGCAGCGTTGTGGGGAATTTCCCGAGCTCCTACAATGAGCAGTTCTTC. Its translation: CSVVGNFPSSYNEQFF. This chain connects TRBV29-1 to TRBJ2-1; D ambiguous. The CDR3 length is 16 residues. The V and J ends lost 4 bases and 0 bases respectively, with 16 bases between them. Germline V CDR1 and CDR2: SQVTM, ANQGSEA.

The rearrangement links TRBV7-9 to TRBJ2-4; D possibly matches TRBD1 or TRBD2 (5 bases each). Trimming removed 4 bases from V and 7 bases from J, with 14 bases in between. Germline loops: CDR1 SEHNR, CDR2 FQNEAQ (reference sequence). CDR3 length equals 14 residues. The chain's CDR3 is CASSSWDQVNIQYF. Here the CDR3 DNA reads TGTGCCAGCAGCTCCTGGGACCAGGTCAACATTCAGTACTTC.

V gene TRBV6-5 combines with J gene TRBJ1-1, with unresolved D. This CDR3 is 15 amino acids long. Germline values: CDR1 MNHEY, CDR2 SVGAGI. Trimming stripped 0 bases from V and 4 bases from J, with 12 bases between. Here the CDR3 DNA reads TGTGCCAGCAGTTACTCGGCAGGTCCGTTCACTGAAGCTTTCTTT. Translation: CASSYSAGPFTEAFF.

The chain recombines TRBV18 with TRBJ2-5; no reliable D call. The CDR3 sequence is 16 residues long. Germline loops: CDR1 KGHSH, CDR2 LQKENI. Trimming took 3 bases from V and 5 from J, leaving 19 bases between them. Here the CDR3 DNA reads TGTGCCAGCTCACCGCTAAGTGAGGCGGTTGCGGAGACCCAGTACTTC. It translates to CASSPLSEAVAETQYF.

This chain uses TRBV7-9 with TRBJ1-4; 7 bases line up with TRBD1. From germline, CDR1 is SEHNR and CDR2 FQNEAQ (reference sequence). The ends lost 0 bases at V and 7 bases at J; junction bases unmatched: 8. CDR3 length: 16 residues. CDR3 DNA: TGTGCCAGCAGCTTAGCGCGCGGCAGGGGGGGTGAAAAACTGTTTTTT. This codes for CASSLARGRGGEKLFF.

The rearrangement uses TRBV11-1 and TRBJ2-7; 7 nucleotides match TRBD1. Germline V gene lookup returns CDR1 SGHAT and CDR2 FQDESV (reference sequence). The CDR3 loop spans 15 amino acids. The junction had 8 bases not matched to a gene; V was cut back by 3 bases and J by 3 bases. CDR3 amino acids: CASSLRDRRGYEQYF. DNA of the CDR3: TGTGCCAGCAGCTTGAGGGACAGAAGAGGCTACGAGCAGTACTTC. Based on the CDR3 plus reference TRBV11-1 and TRBJ2-7, the full variable domain is EAEVAQSPRYKITEKSQAVAFWCDPISGHATLYWYRQILGQGPELLVQFQDESVVDDSQLPKDRFSAERLKGVDSTLKIQPAELGDSAMYLCASSLRDRRGYEQYFGPGTRLTVT.